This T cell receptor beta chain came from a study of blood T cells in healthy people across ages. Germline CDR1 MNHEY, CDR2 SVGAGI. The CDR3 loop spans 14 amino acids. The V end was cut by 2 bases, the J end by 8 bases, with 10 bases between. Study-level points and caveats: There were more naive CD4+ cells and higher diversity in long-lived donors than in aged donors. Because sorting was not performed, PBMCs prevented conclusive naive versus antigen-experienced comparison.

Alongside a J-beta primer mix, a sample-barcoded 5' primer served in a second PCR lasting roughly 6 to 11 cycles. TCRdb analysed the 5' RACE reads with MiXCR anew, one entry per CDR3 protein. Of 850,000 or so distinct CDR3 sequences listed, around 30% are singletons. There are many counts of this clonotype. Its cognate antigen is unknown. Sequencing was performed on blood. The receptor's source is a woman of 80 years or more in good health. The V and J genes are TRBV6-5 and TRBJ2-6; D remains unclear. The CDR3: CASSYLPSSNVLTF. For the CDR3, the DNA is TGTGCCAGCAGTTACCTACCATCCTCCAACGTCCTGACTTTC.